What follows are 30 T cell receptor beta chains derived from one specimen sequenced in a study of cytomegalovirus exposure and HLA in healthy donors. PCR amplification relied on 60 Vbeta primers (plus 13 Jbeta primers). Profiling relied on immunoSEQ multiplex PCR, and the TCRdb table lists in-frame clones only, not all of them. The data contain about 110,000 clones, nearly 80% of them singletons. Sequenced input: PBMCs. These receptors were collected from a woman under 40 in good health and CMV-seronegative.

V usage is TRBV30 and J usage is TRBJ2-1; 7 nucleotides agree with TRBD2. The V segment lost 4 bases and the J segment 4 bases; nucleotides outside the gene matches: 7. CDR3 size: 14 residues. CDR1 GTSNPN and CDR2 SVGIG come from the germline V gene (reference sequence). The CDR3 here is CAWTGRGLYNEQFF. In nucleotides, the CDR3 is TGTGCCTGGACGGGGCGGGGACTATACAATGAGCAGTTCTTC.

The chain is built from TRBV28 and TRBJ2-6, with 13 bases aligning to TRBD2. The V segment lost 5 bases and the J segment 4 bases; nucleotides outside the gene matches: 14. Germline assignment: CDR1 MDHEN and CDR2 SYDVKM. This CDR3 has 20 residues. The CDR3 here is CASSQTTSGRPRIGANVLTF. The CDR3, as DNA: TGTGCCAGCAGTCAAACGACTAGCGGGAGGCCAAGGATCGGGGCCAACGTCCTGACTTTC.

This chain uses TRBV20-1 with TRBJ1-2, with unresolved D. The V end lost 8 bases, the J end lost 8 bases, and 9 bases lay between the germline ends. The length of the CDR3 is 9 residues. Looked up from germline, CDR1 is DFQATT and CDR2 is SNEGSKA (reference sequence). CDR3: CSTSSGYTF. In nucleotides, the CDR3 is TGCAGTACAAGTTCCGGCTACACCTTC.

In regard to this clone: Other DNA sequences in the same sample also yield this CDR3. The J gene is TRBJ2-1, the V gene TRBV7-9; D perhaps matches TRBD2 (5 bases). The CDR3 runs 14 residues. Germline V gene sequence: CDR1 SEHNR, CDR2 FQNEAQ (reference sequence). V lost 0 bases and J 4 bases, leaving 7 bases between the germline ends. CDR3 region: CASSLAGNYNEQFF. The CDR3 nucleotides are TGTGCCAGCAGCTTAGCCGGGAATTACAATGAGCAGTTCTTC.

The J gene is TRBJ2-3, the V gene TRBV10-3; 12 bases agree with TRBD2. The V gene end was trimmed by 9 bases and the J gene end by 0 bases; junction bases not matched to a gene: 1. The CDR3 loop spans 14 amino acids. Germline CDR1 reads ENHRY; CDR2 reads SYGVKD. The DNA for the CDR3 is TGTGCCATAGGACTAGCGGGGAGCACAGATACGCAGTATTTT. This translates into CAIGLAGSTDTQYF.

J is TRBJ2-3 and V is TRBV10-1; TRBD2 might be the D (5 bases). The CDR3 extends over 13 amino acids. The germline V gene encodes CDR1 WNHNN and CDR2 SYGVQD (reference sequence). Trimming removed 7 bases at V and 4 bases at J, with 12 bases between. This chain's CDR3 is CASKGDTSDTQYF. CDR3 DNA: TGCGCCAGCAAGGGAGACACCTCAGATACGCAGTATTTT.

The V and J genes are TRBV13 and TRBJ2-7; 8 bases fit TRBD2. Germline CDR1 and CDR2: PRHDT and FYEKMQ (reference sequence). The CDR3 totals 16 residues. Germline trimming cut 5 bases from V and 5 bases from J; bases unmatched to any gene: 14. The CDR3 reads CASSQDRRGGRHEQYF. CDR3 bases: TGTGCCAGCAGCCAGGATCGACGGGGGGGCCGCCACGAGCAGTACTTC.

The chain couples TRBV2 to TRBJ2-6; TRBD1 is a possible D gene (5 bases). The germline CDR1 and CDR2 sequences are SNHLY and FYNNEI. V lost 7 bases to trimming and J lost 4 bases, with 14 bases between them. The CDR3 covers 15 residues. The DNA of the CDR3 is TGTGCCAGCAAGCGCAGGGTTTCGGGGGCCAACGTCCTGACTTTC. Translated, it gives CASKRRVSGANVLTF.

CDR3 nucleotide sequence: TGTGCCAGCAGCTTAACAGGGTTAGGTCCAAGCTCCACTGAAGCTTTCTTT. Translation: CASSLTGLGPSSTEAFF. The rearrangement joins TRBV7-2 to TRBJ1-1, with TRBD1 as a possible D gene (6 bases). Germline V gene lookup returns CDR1 SGHTA and CDR2 FQGNSA. The length of the CDR3 is 17 residues. Trimming took off 2 bases at V and 4 bases at J, with 20 bases between the two ends. The full variable domain, rest sourced from reference TRBV7-2 and TRBJ1-1, is GAGVSQSPSNKVTEKGKDVELRCDPISGHTALYWYRQSLGQGLEFLIYFQGNSAPDKSGLPSDRFSAERTGGSVSTLTIQRTQQEDSAVYLCASSLTGLGPSSTEAFFGQGTRLTVV.

The chain combines TRBV11-2 with TRBJ2-1, with 12 bases identical to TRBD2. Germline V gene lookup returns CDR1 SGHAT and CDR2 FQNNGV. The CDR3 covers 15 residues. V lost 4 bases and J lost 4; bases outside the gene matches: 2. The CDR3 loop reads CASSSGLAGYNEQFF. The CDR3 nucleotides are TGTGCCAGCAGCTCCGGACTAGCGGGATACAATGAGCAGTTCTTC.

The CDR3 nucleotides are TGTGCCAGCAGACGACTAAATAGCTACACCTTC. Protein sequence: CASRRLNSYTF. The chain combines TRBV6-5 with TRBJ1-2; D is uncertain. V was cut by 6 bases and J by 9 bases, with 11 bases left in between. The CDR3 extends over 11 amino acids. Germline V gene lookup returns CDR1 MNHEY and CDR2 SVGAGI.

This clone was observed a few times. The V gene is TRBV23-1, the J gene TRBJ2-5, with TRBD1 matching over 8 bases. TRBV23-1 counts as an open reading frame of uncertain function. This CDR3 comprises 15 residues. V was pared by 2 bases and J by 3 bases, with 5 bases of the junction left unmatched. This CDR3 reads CASSQGLGQEETQYF. The CDR3 DNA is TGCGCCAGCAGTCAAGGCCTGGGACAGGAAGAGACCCAGTACTTC.

The V gene is TRBV28, the J gene TRBJ2-5; TRBD1 matches at 8 bases. The CDR3 spans 15 residues. V dropped 8 bases and J dropped 5; count of bases not matched to a gene: 13. The germline gives CDR1 MDHEN, CDR2 SYDVKM. Here the CDR3 reads CASGGGAGGAETQYF. In DNA form, the CDR3 reads TGTGCCAGCGGGGGTGGGGCAGGGGGCGCGGAGACCCAGTACTTC. Full variable domain (rest looked up from reference TRBV28 and TRBJ2-5): DVKVTQSSRYLVKRTGEKVFLECVQDMDHENMFWYRQDPGLGLRLIYFSYDVKMKEKGDIPEGYSVSREKKERFSLILESASTNQTSMYLCASGGGAGGAETQYFGPGTRLLVL.

The J gene is TRBJ1-1, the V gene TRBV6-5; no firm D call. The germline CDR1 and CDR2 sequences are MNHEY and SVGAGI. V lost 3 bases, J lost 0 bases, and 14 bases lay in between. This CDR3 is 16 amino acids long. The CDR3 is CASSYFGISLNTEAFF. CDR3 nucleotides: TGTGCCAGCAGTTATTTCGGGATTAGCCTGAACACTGAAGCTTTCTTT.

In nucleotides, the CDR3 is TGTGCCAGCAGCCCTCTTCAAGCGGGGGACTACGAGCAGTACTTC. This translates into CASSPLQAGDYEQYF. The genes are TRBV4-2 and TRBJ2-7; the match to TRBD2 covers 8 bases. The V gene's germline CDR1 is LGHNA and CDR2 YNFKEQ. Losses at the gene ends were 4 bases for V and 3 bases for J; bases not matched to a gene: 8. The CDR3 spans 15 residues.

The sample holds one count of this clone. The chain links TRBV6-6 to TRBJ2-7; 10 nucleotides match TRBD1. This CDR3 has 15 amino acids. Per germline, CDR1 MNHNY and CDR2 SVGAGI (reference sequence). With 4 bases clipped from V and 4 bases from J, the junction kept 7 bases outside the gene matches. This chain's CDR3 is CASSSRDRGLYEQYF. The CDR3 bases are TGTGCCAGCAGTTCCAGGGACAGGGGCCTTTACGAGCAGTACTTC.

This chain connects TRBV6-5 to TRBJ2-5, with a weak D call TRBD1 (5 bases). V was shortened by 6 bases and J by 1 base, with 12 bases between the two germline ends. The CDR3 has 14 residues. The V gene's germline CDR1 is MNHEY and CDR2 SVGAGI. This chain's CDR3 is CASRRRGAQETQYF. The DNA of the CDR3 is TGTGCCAGCAGGCGAAGGGGTGCCCAAGAGACCCAGTACTTC.

This clone has only one observation. V gene TRBV28 combines with J gene TRBJ2-1, with TRBD1 as a possible D gene (6 bases). Trimming took off 0 bases at V and 8 bases at J, with 8 bases between the two ends. Germline V CDR1 and CDR2: MDHEN, SYDVKM. CDR3 size: 13 residues. The CDR3 is CASSLWGADEQFF. Here the CDR3 DNA reads TGTGCCAGCAGTTTATGGGGGGCCGATGAGCAGTTCTTC.

The V gene is TRBV7-9, the J gene TRBJ1-2, with 8 bases aligning to TRBD1. The CDR3 runs 13 residues. Germline trimming cut 1 base from V and 12 bases from J; bases unmatched to any gene: 7. Germline CDR1 and CDR2: SEHNR and FQNEAQ (reference sequence). The DNA for the CDR3 is TGTGCCAGCAGCTTAGGGCAGGGGGCGAGTCACACCTTC. It yields the protein CASSLGQGASHTF.

A single count supports this clone. This chain connects TRBV7-3 to TRBJ2-1, with TRBD2 matching over 7 bases. This CDR3 comprises 16 residues. V shed 3 bases, J shed 4 bases, and the junction held 9 bases outside the gene matches. Germline-derived CDR1 and CDR2 are SGHTA and FQGTGA. For the CDR3, the DNA is TGTGCCAGCAGCTTCTCGGCGGGAGTCCGGTACAATGAGCAGTTCTTC. This encodes CASSFSAGVRYNEQFF.

V and J are TRBV5-1 and TRBJ2-5; TRBD2 agrees at 14 bases. Trimming removed 3 bases from V and 4 bases from J; junction bases left unmatched: 8. Germline assignment: CDR1 SGHRS and CDR2 YFSETQ. The CDR3 is 17 residues long. The CDR3 reads CASSSGTSGSVRETQYF. The CDR3 DNA is TGCGCCAGCAGCTCAGGGACTAGCGGGAGTGTACGAGAGACCCAGTACTTC.

The chain has TRBV23-1 and TRBJ1-1; D not certain. TRBV23-1 is classed as an ORF, of uncertain function. The CDR3 length is 14 residues. V lost 6 bases, J lost 3 bases, and 14 bases lay in between. This chain's CDR3 is CASSLTVPDTEAFF. Here the CDR3 DNA reads TGCGCCAGCAGCCTAACGGTCCCGGACACTGAAGCTTTCTTT.

CDR3 sequence (DNA): TGCGCCAGCAGCCCCACCGTCGACTCTAATGAAAAACTGTTTTTT. Translation gives CASSPTVDSNEKLFF. J is TRBJ1-4 and V is TRBV10-2; no reliable D call. Trimming stripped 6 bases from V and 3 bases from J, with 14 bases between. Germline V gives CDR1 WSHSY, CDR2 SAAADI. This CDR3 has 15 residues.

This chain joins TRBV6-1 and TRBJ1-2; perhaps TRBD1 as D (5 bases). Trimming removed 6 bases from V and 1 base from J, with 6 bases in between. Germline CDR1 reads MNHNS; CDR2 reads SASEGT. The CDR3 is made up of 12 amino acids. The CDR3: CASRTVNYGYTF. The CDR3 DNA follows: TGTGCCAGCAGGACAGTTAACTATGGCTACACCTTC.

Concerning this clone: An end of the junction does not agree with germline; a read error may underlie this. Other DNA sequences of this sample code for an identical CDR3. The chain has TRBV11-2 and TRBJ2-2; D is uncertain. CDR3 length equals 16 residues. Germline lookup yields CDR1 SGHAT and CDR2 FQNNGV. The CDR3 region is CASSLVASANTGELFF. The CDR3 DNA sequence: TGTGCCAGCAGCTTAGTAGCATCCGCGAACACCGGTGAGCTGTTTTTT.

This clone was detected only once. This chain links TRBV9 with TRBJ2-1; 12 nucleotides match TRBD1. The CDR3 loop spans 16 amino acids. The V and J ends lost 4 bases and 7 bases, in that order; junction bases with no gene match: 9. Germline V gives CDR1 SGDLS, CDR2 YYNGEE. In DNA, the CDR3 is TGTGCCAGCAGCTGGTCCGGGACAGGGGGCAGGAATGAGCAGTTCTTC. Amino acid sequence: CASSWSGTGGRNEQFF.

This clone occurred a few times. The rearrangement uses TRBV4-1 and TRBJ1-1, with 8 nucleotides matching TRBD1. Germline CDR1 reads MGHRA; CDR2 reads YSYEKL. The CDR3 contains 19 residues. V lost 1 base and J lost 2; bases outside the gene matches: 15. CDR3 nucleotides: TGCGCCAGCAGCCAAGTTGGGACCGGGACAGGTATCGGAAACACTGAAGCTTTCTTT. Translation gives CASSQVGTGTGIGNTEAFF.

The chain is built from TRBV29-1 and TRBJ2-1, with 7 bases fitting TRBD2. After removal of 6 bases from V and 10 bases from J, the junction contained 6 bases not matched to a gene. The CDR3 covers 11 residues. Germline V gene lookup returns CDR1 SQVTM and CDR2 ANQGSEA. The CDR3 DNA follows: TGCAGCGTGAGGGAGGGCCCGGAGCAGTTCTTC. Amino acids: CSVREGPEQFF.

The V call is TRBV2, the J call TRBJ1-2; 7 nucleotides match TRBD1. V lost 6 bases and J lost 0; bases outside the gene matches: 7. CDR1 is SNHLY, CDR2 FYNNEI, per germline. The CDR3 is 15 amino acids. For the CDR3, the DNA is TGTGCCAGCAGAGAACAGGGGCCAGCTAACTATGGCTACACCTTC. It is translated as CASREQGPANYGYTF.

This chain links TRBV6-5 with TRBJ1-3; D call uncertain. CDR1 and CDR2 from the germline V gene are MNHEY and SVGAGI. This CDR3 has 15 amino acids. Trimming removed 5 bases from V and 4 bases from J, with 15 bases in between. CDR3: CASSPSAGFGNTIYF. The CDR3 coding sequence is TGTGCCAGCAGTCCCAGTGCGGGTTTCGGAAACACCATATATTTT.